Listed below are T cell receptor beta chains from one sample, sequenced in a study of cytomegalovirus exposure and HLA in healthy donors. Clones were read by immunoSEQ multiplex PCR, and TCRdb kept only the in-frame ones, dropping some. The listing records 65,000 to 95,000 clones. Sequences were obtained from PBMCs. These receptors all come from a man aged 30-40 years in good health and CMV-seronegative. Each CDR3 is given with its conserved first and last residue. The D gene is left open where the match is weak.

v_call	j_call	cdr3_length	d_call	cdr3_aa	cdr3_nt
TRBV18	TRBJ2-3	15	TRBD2	CASSPQGSGADTQYF	TGTGCCAGCTCACCACAGGGTAGCGGGGCAGATACGCAGTATTTT
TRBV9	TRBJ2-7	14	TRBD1	CASSVGQGYYEQYF	TGTGCCAGCAGCGTGGGACAGGGGTACTACGAGCAGTACTTC
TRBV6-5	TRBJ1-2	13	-	CASRFDSNYGYTF	TGTGCCAGCCGATTTGACAGTAACTATGGCTACACCTTC
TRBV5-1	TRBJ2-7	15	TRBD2	CASSSTGLAGNEQYF	TGCGCCAGCAGCTCGACGGGACTAGCGGGAAACGAGCAGTACTTC
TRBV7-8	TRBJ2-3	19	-	CASSLGALDSLLISDTQYF	TGTGCCAGCAGCTTAGGAGCTCTCGACTCCCTTCTGATTTCGGATACGCAGTATTTT
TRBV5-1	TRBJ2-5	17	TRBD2	CASSPGLAGGPGETQYF	TGCGCCAGCAGCCCGGGACTAGCGGGGGGGCCGGGAGAGACCCAGTACTTC
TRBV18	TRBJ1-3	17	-	CASSSTTGSVSGNTIYF	TGTGCCAGCTCGAGCACGACAGGTTCCGTTTCGGGAAACACCATATATTTT
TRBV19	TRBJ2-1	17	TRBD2	CATWGTSGMGSYNEQFF	TGTGCCACTTGGGGGACTAGCGGGATGGGCTCCTACAATGAGCAGTTCTTC
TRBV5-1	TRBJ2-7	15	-	CASSSYPRETYEQYF	TGCGCCAGCAGCTCATACCCTCGGGAGACCTACGAGCAGTACTTC
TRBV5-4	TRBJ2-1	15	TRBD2	CASSLSSGTYNEQFF	TGTGCCAGCAGCTTGAGTAGCGGGACGTACAATGAGCAGTTCTTC
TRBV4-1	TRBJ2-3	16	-	CASSQGYINRGDTQYF	TGCGCCAGCAGCCAAGGGTATATTAATAGGGGGGATACGCAGTATTTT
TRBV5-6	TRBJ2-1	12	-	CASSQAEGGEFF	TGTGCCAGCAGCCAGGCTGAAGGGGGGGAGTTCTTC
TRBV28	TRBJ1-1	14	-	CASSSTGMNTEAFF	TGTGCCAGCAGCTCGACGGGGATGAACACTGAAGCTTTCTTT
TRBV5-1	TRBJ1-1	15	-	CASTLGWGDGTEAFF	TGCGCCAGCACCCTTGGATGGGGGGACGGCACTGAAGCTTTCTTT
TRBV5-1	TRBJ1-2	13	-	CASSLAVNYGYTF	TGCGCCAGCAGCTTGGCAGTAAACTATGGCTACACCTTC
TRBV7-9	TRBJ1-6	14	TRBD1	CASSLRDRGSPLHF	TGTGCCAGCAGCCTTCGGGACAGGGGTTCACCCCTCCACTTT
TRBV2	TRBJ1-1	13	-	CASSRLSYTEAFF	TGTGCCAGCAGCCGTCTGTCTTACACTGAAGCTTTCTTT
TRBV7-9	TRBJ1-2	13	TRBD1	CASSSTGGGGYTF	TGTGCCAGCAGCAGCACAGGGGGCGGTGGCTACACCTTC
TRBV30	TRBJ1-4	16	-	CAWSVSRDWEWEKLFF	TGTGCCTGGAGTGTAAGCCGAGACTGGGAGTGGGAAAAACTGTTTTTT
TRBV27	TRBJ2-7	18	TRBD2	CASIPWGGKTSGSYEQYF	TGTGCCAGCATCCCTTGGGGGGGGAAGACTAGCGGGAGCTACGAGCAGTACTTC
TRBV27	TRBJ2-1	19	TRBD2	CASSLLSEAGGIPYNEQFF	TGTGCCAGCAGTTTACTTTCCGAAGCGGGAGGAATCCCCTACAATGAGCAGTTCTTC
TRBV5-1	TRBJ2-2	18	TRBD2	CASSRRGWSGSSTGELFF	TGCGCCAGCAGCCGACGAGGTTGGAGCGGGAGTAGTACCGGGGAGCTGTTTTTT
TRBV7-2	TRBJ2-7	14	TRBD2	CASSYSGFSYEQYF	TGTGCCAGCAGCTATAGCGGGTTCTCCTACGAGCAGTACTTC
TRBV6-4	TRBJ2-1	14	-	CASSDNSEYNEQFF	TGTGCCAGCAGTGACAATAGCGAGTACAATGAGCAGTTCTTC
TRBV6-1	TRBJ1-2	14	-	CASSEGGSGYGYTF	TGTGCCAGCAGCGAAGGCGGGTCCGGCTATGGCTACACCTTC
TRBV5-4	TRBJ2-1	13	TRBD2	CASSLTGGDEQFF	TGTGCCAGCAGCTTGACGGGGGGGGATGAGCAGTTCTTC
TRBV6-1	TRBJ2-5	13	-	CASCRDTEETQYF	TGTGCCAGTTGCCGGGACACTGAGGAGACCCAGTACTTC
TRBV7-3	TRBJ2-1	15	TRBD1	CASSADRATYNEQFF	TGTGCCAGCAGCGCTGACAGGGCCACCTACAATGAGCAGTTCTTC
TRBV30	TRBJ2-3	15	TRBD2	CAWTRLAGVADTQYF	TGTGCCTGGACCCGACTAGCGGGAGTGGCGGATACGCAGTATTTT
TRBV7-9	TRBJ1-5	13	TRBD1	CASSLQGNQPQHF	TGTGCCAGCAGCCTACAGGGGAATCAGCCCCAGCATTTT
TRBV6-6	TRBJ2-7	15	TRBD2	CASRNSGSVTYEQYF	TGTGCCAGCAGGAATAGCGGGAGTGTTACCTACGAGCAGTACTTC
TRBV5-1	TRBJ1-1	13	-	CASSLRMNTEAFF	TGCGCCAGCAGCCTCAGGATGAACACTGAAGCTTTCTTT
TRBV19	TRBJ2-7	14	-	CASSISRSSYEQYF	TGTGCCAGTAGTATCAGCCGGAGCTCCTACGAGCAGTACTTC
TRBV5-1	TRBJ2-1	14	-	CASRTQAAYNEQFF	TGCGCCAGCCGTACACAGGCTGCCTACAATGAGCAGTTCTTC
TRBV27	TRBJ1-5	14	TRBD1	CASSSQGAAQPQHF	TGTGCCAGCAGTTCACAGGGGGCAGCTCAGCCCCAGCATTTT
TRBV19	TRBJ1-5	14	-	CASSIGRGFEPQHF	TGTGCCAGTAGTATAGGGCGGGGATTTGAGCCCCAGCATTTT
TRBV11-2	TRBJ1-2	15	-	CASSLELGADYGYTF	TGTGCCAGCAGCTTAGAGCTGGGGGCGGACTATGGCTACACCTTC
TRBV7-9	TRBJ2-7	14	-	CASSLQENRGEQYF	TGTGCCAGCAGCTTACAGGAGAACAGAGGGGAGCAGTACTTC
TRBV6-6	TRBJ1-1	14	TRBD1	CASRGGTGLREAFF	TGTGCCAGCAGGGGCGGGACAGGACTCCGTGAAGCTTTCTTT
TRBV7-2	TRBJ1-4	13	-	CASSLDTNEKLFF	TGTGCCAGCAGCCTCGACACAAATGAAAAACTGTTTTTT
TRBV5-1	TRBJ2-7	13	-	CASSDLESYEQYF	TGCGCCAGCAGCGACTTGGAGTCCTACGAGCAGTACTTC
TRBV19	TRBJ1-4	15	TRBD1	CASSLGDRGNEKLFF	TGTGCCAGTAGTTTGGGGGACAGGGGAAATGAAAAACTGTTTTTT
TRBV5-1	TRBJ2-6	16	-	CASSFSVVSGANVLTF	TGCGCCAGCAGCTTCTCCGTTGTCTCTGGGGCCAACGTCCTGACTTTC
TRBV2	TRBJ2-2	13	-	CASETRESGELFF	TGTGCCAGCGAGACCCGGGAGTCCGGGGAGCTGTTTTTT
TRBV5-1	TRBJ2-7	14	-	CASSLGMTGYEQYF	TGCGCCAGCAGCTTGGGGATGACGGGTTACGAGCAGTACTTC
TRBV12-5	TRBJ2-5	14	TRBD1	CASGQQGVQETQYF	TGTGCTAGTGGTCAACAGGGGGTCCAAGAGACCCAGTACTTC
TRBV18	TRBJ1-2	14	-	CASSPAGRNYGYTF	TGTGCCAGCTCACCAGCAGGCAGAAACTATGGCTACACCTTC
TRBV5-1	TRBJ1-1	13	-	CASKEEGETEAFF	TGCGCCAGCAAGGAGGAAGGAGAGACTGAAGCTTTCTTT
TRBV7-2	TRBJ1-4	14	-	CASSPDVGAEKLFF	TGTGCCAGCAGCCCCGATGTGGGGGCTGAAAAACTGTTTTTT
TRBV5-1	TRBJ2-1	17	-	CASSLGPTRGGTNEQFF	TGCGCCAGCAGCTTGGGGCCGACTAGGGGGGGCACCAATGAGCAGTTCTTC
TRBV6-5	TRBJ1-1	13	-	CASSYRERTEAFF	TGTGCCAGCAGTTATCGCGAACGCACTGAAGCTTTCTTT
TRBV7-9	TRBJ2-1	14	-	CASSKETAYNEQFF	TGTGCCAGCAGCAAGGAAACAGCCTACAATGAGCAGTTCTTC
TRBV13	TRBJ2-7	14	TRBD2	CASSLELAGGVQYF	TGTGCCAGCAGCTTGGAACTAGCGGGAGGGGTGCAGTACTTC
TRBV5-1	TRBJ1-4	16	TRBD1	CASSWGQGAKGEKLFF	TGCGCCAGCAGCTGGGGACAGGGCGCAAAAGGCGAAAAACTGTTTTTT
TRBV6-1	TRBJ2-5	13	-	CASSRQDQETQYF	TGTGCCAGCAGTAGGCAGGACCAAGAGACCCAGTACTTC
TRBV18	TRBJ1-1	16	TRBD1	CASSPLVNRGCTEAFF	TGTGCCAGCTCACCCCTTGTCAACAGGGGATGCACTGAAGCTTTCTTT
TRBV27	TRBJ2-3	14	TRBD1	CASTDRDVTDTQYF	TGTGCCAGCACCGACAGGGATGTGACAGATACGCAGTATTTT
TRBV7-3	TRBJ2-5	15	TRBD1	CASSLAGTEKETQYF	TGTGCCAGCAGCTTAGCCGGGACAGAGAAAGAGACCCAGTACTTC